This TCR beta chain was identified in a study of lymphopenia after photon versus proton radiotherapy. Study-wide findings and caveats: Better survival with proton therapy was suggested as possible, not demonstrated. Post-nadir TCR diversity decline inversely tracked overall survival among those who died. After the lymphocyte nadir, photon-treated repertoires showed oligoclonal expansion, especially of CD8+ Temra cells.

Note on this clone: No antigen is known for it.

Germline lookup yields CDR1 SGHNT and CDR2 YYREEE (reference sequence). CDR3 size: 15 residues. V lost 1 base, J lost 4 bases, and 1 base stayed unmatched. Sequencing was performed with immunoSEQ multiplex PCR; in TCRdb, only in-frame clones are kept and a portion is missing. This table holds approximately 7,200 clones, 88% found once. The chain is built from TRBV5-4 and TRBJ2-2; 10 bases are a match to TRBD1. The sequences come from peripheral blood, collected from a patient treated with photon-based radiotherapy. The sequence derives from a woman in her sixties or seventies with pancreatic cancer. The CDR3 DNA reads TGTGCCAGCAGCTTGTGGACAGGGGGCACCGGGGAGCTGTTTTTT. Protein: CASSLWTGGTGELFF.